One and the same sample provided the 9 T cell receptor beta chains below, sequenced in a study of T-cell reconstitution after alpha-beta-depleted transplantation in children. A library of TCRbeta sequences, prepared with unique molecular identifiers, was generated. TCRdb processed the PCR reads anew with MiXCR; each CDR3 protein has one entry. The repertoire consists of approximately 650,000 distinct CDR3 sequences, with approximately 14% occurring once and the leading ten covering 0.79%. The sample in question was PBMCs, obtained before TCRalphabeta/CD19-depleted stem cell transplant. These receptors originate from a girl aged 2-15 years with congenital amegakaryocytic thrombocytopenia, due to receive a stem cell transplant.

This clonotype was observed at least ten times. V gene TRBV15 combines with J gene TRBJ2-1, with 9 bases aligning to TRBD2. The V segment lost 6 bases and the J segment 8 bases; nucleotides outside the gene matches: 11. Germline assignment: CDR1 LNHNV and CDR2 YYDKDF (reference sequence). The CDR3 totals 15 residues. The chain's CDR3 is CATSIMSGRQDEQFF. For the CDR3, the DNA is TGTGCCACCAGTATAATGAGCGGGAGGCAAGATGAGCAGTTCTTC.

The chain uses TRBV12-3 or TRBV12-4 and TRBJ1-5; TRBD1 matches 8 bases. V shed 5 bases, J shed 0 bases, and the junction held 9 bases outside the gene matches. There are 17 residues in the CDR3. CDR3 nucleotides: TGTGCCAGCAGTGGACAGGGAGGGGTCTATAGCAATCAGCCCCAGCATTTT. Amino acids: CASSGQGGVYSNQPQHF.

V usage is TRBV5-1 and J usage is TRBJ2-1; 14 positions agree with TRBD2. The germline V gene has CDR1 SGHRS and CDR2 YFSETQ. The V gene end was trimmed by 6 bases and the J gene end by 8 bases; junction bases not matched to a gene: 19. The length of the CDR3 is 19 residues. DNA of the CDR3: TGCGCCAGCACCCGATCGGCCGGGACTAGCGGGAGAGTCGGCTATGAGCAGTTCTTC. Its protein is CASTRSAGTSGRVGYEQFF.

The sample holds many counts of this clonotype. J is TRBJ2-3 and V is TRBV20-1, with TRBD2 identical over 14 bases. This CDR3 is 17 amino acids long. Germline CDR1 DFQATT, CDR2 SNEGSKA (reference sequence). The J segment lost 2 bases and the V segment lost 6 bases, leaving 10 bases of the junction unmatched. The CDR3 DNA reads TGCAGTGCCACCTTGGGACTAGCGGGAGCTGACACAGATACGCAGTATTTT. This gives the protein CSATLGLAGADTDTQYF.

This clonotype has only a few counts. Here the CDR3 reads CAISESASRNTGELFF. The CDR3 nucleotides read TGTGCCATCAGTGAGTCGGCTTCCAGGAACACCGGGGAGCTGTTTTTT. The V and J genes are TRBV10-3 and TRBJ2-2; D not certain. The V and J ends lost 0 bases and 1 base respectively, with 9 bases between them. Germline V CDR1 and CDR2: ENHRY, SYGVKD. This CDR3 is built from 16 residues.

This clonotype came up many times. This chain joins TRBV7-9 and TRBJ2-1; D not resolved. The CDR3 contains 16 residues. V gave up 5 bases and J gave up 4 bases, with 18 bases separating them. The germline gives CDR1 SEHNR, CDR2 FQNEAQ (reference sequence). CDR3 DNA sequence: TGTGCCAGCAGCATAACCGGAGTACACCCTTACAATGAGCAGTTCTTC. Amino acid sequence: CASSITGVHPYNEQFF.

The gene calls are TRBV20-1 and TRBJ2-7, with D possibly TRBD1 on 6 matching bases. The germline V gene encodes CDR1 DFQATT and CDR2 SNEGSKA (reference sequence). There are 14 residues in the CDR3. Trimming left V 3 bases short and J 2 bases short, with 14 bases between. The CDR3 coding sequence is TGCAGTGCTAGGGGGGCGGGTAGAGCCTACGAGCAGTACTTC. Translation: CSARGAGRAYEQYF.

This clonotype was recorded many times. The rearrangement links TRBV29-1 to TRBJ2-3, with a weak D call TRBD1 (7 bases). CDR1 and CDR2 (germline): SQVTM, ANQGSEA. The length of the CDR3 is 14 residues. V was trimmed by 3 bases and J by 2 bases, leaving 12 bases between them. CDR3: CSVEPGGTTDTQYF. DNA for the CDR3: TGCAGCGTTGAGCCAGGGGGGACCACAGATACGCAGTATTTT.

The table lists this clonotype with many counts. The chain couples TRBV24-1 to TRBJ2-2, with D possibly TRBD1 on 6 matching bases. This CDR3 region has 16 residues. Germline values: CDR1 KGHDR, CDR2 SFDVKD. V was trimmed by 0 bases and J by 1 base, leaving 8 bases between them. This CDR3 reads CATSDLPQGNTGELFF. DNA for the CDR3: TGTGCCACCAGTGATTTGCCACAGGGGAACACCGGGGAGCTGTTTTTT.